This T cell receptor beta chain derives from a study of blood T cell repertoires in COVID-19. Study background: PBMCs, B-cell-depleted T cells, or T cells provided the cDNA or gDNA that made up the material.

Original processing notes: Scientists estimated how many nucleated cells there were by amplifying reference gene primers. The method was immunoSEQ multiplex PCR; TCRdb's version includes in-frame clones alone and lacks a portion of them. That table supplies the V and J calls and clone size; D and trimming were determined from the DNA. The data show more than 100,000 clones, over 75% seen once. Looked up from germline, CDR1 is SGHTS and CDR2 is YDEGEE. V was pared by 0 bases and J by 4 bases, with 19 bases between. CDR3 length equals 17 residues. The clonotype comes from a man older than 75 with acute or convalescent COVID-19. The chain couples TRBV5-8 to TRBJ2-5, with a weak D call TRBD1 (6 bases). Sequenced input: peripheral blood. In DNA form, the CDR3 reads TGTGCCAGCAGCTTGGACCCGCCCCAGGGGCCGGGAGAGACCCAGTACTTC. The encoded protein is CASSLDPPQGPGETQYF.